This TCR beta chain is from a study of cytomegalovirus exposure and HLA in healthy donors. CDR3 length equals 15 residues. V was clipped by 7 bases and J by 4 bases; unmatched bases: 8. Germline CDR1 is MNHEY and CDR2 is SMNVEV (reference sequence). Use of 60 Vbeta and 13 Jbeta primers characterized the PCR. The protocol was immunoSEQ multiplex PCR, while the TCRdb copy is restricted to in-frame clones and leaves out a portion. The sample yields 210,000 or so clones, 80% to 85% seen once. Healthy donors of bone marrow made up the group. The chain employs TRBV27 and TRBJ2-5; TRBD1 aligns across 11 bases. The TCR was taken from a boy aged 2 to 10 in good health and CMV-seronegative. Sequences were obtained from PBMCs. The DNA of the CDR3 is TGTGCCAGCATGGTCGCCGGGACAGGGGGAGAGACCCAGTACTTC. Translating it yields CASMVAGTGGETQYF.